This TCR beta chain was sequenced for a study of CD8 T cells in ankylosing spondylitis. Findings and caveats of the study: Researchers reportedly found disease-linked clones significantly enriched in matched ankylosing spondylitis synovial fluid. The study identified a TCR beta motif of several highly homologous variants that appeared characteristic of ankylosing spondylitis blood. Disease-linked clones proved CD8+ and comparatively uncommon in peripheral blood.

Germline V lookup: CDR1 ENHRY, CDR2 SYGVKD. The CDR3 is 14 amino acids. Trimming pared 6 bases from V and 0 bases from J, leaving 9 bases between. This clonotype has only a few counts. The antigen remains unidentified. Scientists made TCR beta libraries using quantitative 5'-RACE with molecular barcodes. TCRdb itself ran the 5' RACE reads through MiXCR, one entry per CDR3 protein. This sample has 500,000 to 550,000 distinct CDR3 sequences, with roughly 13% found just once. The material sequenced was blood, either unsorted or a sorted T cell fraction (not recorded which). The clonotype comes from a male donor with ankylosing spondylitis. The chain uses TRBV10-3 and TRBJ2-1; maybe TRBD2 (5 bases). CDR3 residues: CAISGSGSYNEQFF. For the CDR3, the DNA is TGTGCCATCAGCGGCAGCGGCTCCTACAATGAGCAGTTCTTC.